These 9 T cell receptor beta chains share one sample of origin, sequenced in a study of T cells of healthy individuals. TCRdb processed the 5' RACE reads anew with MiXCR; each CDR3 protein has one entry. The sample records 38,000 or so distinct CDR3 sequences, 4% to 5.5% being singletons. These receptors all stem from a human donor in good health.

This clonotype showed up many times. CDR3 sequence reads: CSARDASGGSYNEQFF. CDR3 sequence (DNA): TGCAGTGCTAGAGATGCTAGCGGAGGGTCCTACAATGAGCAGTTCTTC. This sequence joins TRBV20-1 and TRBJ2-1; 7 nucleotides match TRBD2. CDR1 and CDR2 (germline): DFQATT, SNEGSKA (reference sequence). V dropped 0 bases and J dropped 1; count of bases not matched to a gene: 6. The CDR3 consists of 16 residues.

In this sample, this clonotype turned up many times. Written as DNA, the CDR3 is TGTGCCAGCAGCTTAAGCGGCACAGATACGCAGTATTTT. It codes for CASSLSGTDTQYF. The chain couples TRBV11-1 to TRBJ2-3; D call uncertain. This CDR3 has 13 amino acids. V was pared by 2 bases and J by 1 base, with 4 bases between. Germline lookup yields CDR1 SGHAT and CDR2 FQDESV (reference sequence).

This chain joins TRBV29-1 and TRBJ1-2; no clear D. Germline CDR1 and CDR2: SQVTM and ANQGSEA. The CDR3 sequence is 11 residues long. With 5 bases removed from V and 0 bases from J, the gap between germline ends came to 4 bases. The CDR3 is CSVHTNYGYTF. CDR3 bases: TGCAGCGTTCACACTAACTATGGCTACACCTTC.

This clonotype appeared a few times. The chain uses TRBV7-9 and TRBJ2-1, with 11 bases aligning to TRBD1. The CDR3 has 15 amino acids. V was clipped by 5 bases and J by 3 bases; unmatched bases: 3. Germline V CDR1 and CDR2: SEHNR, FQNEAQ (reference sequence). CDR3 sequence reads: CASSAGTGGYNEQFF. CDR3 nucleotides: TGTGCCAGCAGCGCAGGGACAGGGGGCTACAATGAGCAGTTCTTC.

The CDR3 DNA is TGTGCCAGCAGTGAAGCGCCTTTAGGATCACAAAACATTCAGTACTTC. This translates into CASSEAPLGSQNIQYF. The V and J genes are TRBV6-1 and TRBJ2-4; D not resolved. Germline V gene sequence: CDR1 MNHNS, CDR2 SASEGT. V was cut by 0 bases and J by 5 bases, with 14 bases left in between. The CDR3 spans 16 residues.

This clonotype has a count of ten or more. This chain uses TRBV29-1 with TRBJ2-1; TRBD2 agrees at 12 bases. The CDR3 loop spans 13 amino acids. Trimming at V came to 7 bases and at J to 7 bases, leaving 5 bases not matched to a gene. Germline assignment: CDR1 SQVTM and CDR2 ANQGSEA. The CDR3 protein is CSATTSGGNEQFF. In DNA form, the CDR3 reads TGCAGCGCAACAACTAGCGGGGGGAATGAGCAGTTCTTC.

The chain combines TRBV20-1 with TRBJ1-4; 9 bases fit TRBD1. This CDR3 has 13 amino acids. J lost 8 bases, V lost 7 bases, and 8 bases had no gene match. Per germline, CDR1 DFQATT and CDR2 SNEGSKA (reference sequence). CDR3 nucleotides: TGCAGTGTCAGACAGGGGGTTCGAGAAAAACTGTTTTTT. Amino acid sequence: CSVRQGVREKLFF.

This clonotype was detected many times. The chain uses TRBV12-3 or TRBV12-4 and TRBJ1-2; D unclear. V was cut by 3 bases and J by 3 bases, with 8 bases left in between. The length of the CDR3 is 13 residues. The CDR3 sequence: CASSLADYYGYTF. The CDR3 DNA reads as TGTGCCAGCAGTTTGGCAGACTACTATGGCTACACCTTC.

V usage is TRBV7-8 and J usage is TRBJ2-5; D not resolved. Germline V lookup: CDR1 SGHVS, CDR2 FQNEAQ. Trimming cost V 7 bases and J 5 bases, with 26 bases left between them. CDR3 length: 17 amino acids. CDR3 bases: TGTGCCAGCAATAATCCGGCCCTGGCTAATCCTGCTGAGACCCAGTACTTC. This sequence encodes CASNNPALANPAETQYF.